Below, 11 T cell receptor beta chains from the same sample are listed, as sequenced in a study of T-cell memory formation after mild COVID-19. Each CDR3 protein gets one entry after TCRdb re-called the 5' RACE reads with MiXCR. Here the sample spans just under 350,000 distinct CDR3 sequences, about an eighth being singletons. Source material: PBMCs or a T cell subset sorted from them (not recorded which). The receptors derive from a man between 18 and 35 years old who had mild COVID-19 (a few samples of this study predate the infection). Cell type and time point are not known.

There are a few counts of this clonotype. The rearrangement uses TRBV4-1 and TRBJ1-2; 7 bases line up with TRBD1. The CDR3 consists of 16 residues. Germline CDR1 and CDR2: MGHRA and YSYEKL. V was clipped by 1 base and J by 8 bases; unmatched bases: 13. The CDR3 loop is CASSQVLEGAASGYTF. CDR3 sequence (DNA): TGCGCCAGCAGCCAAGTTTTAGAGGGGGCGGCATCGGGCTACACCTTC.

In this sample, this clonotype turned up a few times. The chain employs TRBV29-1 and TRBJ1-1; D unclear. The CDR3 sequence is 13 residues long. Germline CDR1 SQVTM, CDR2 ANQGSEA. V was pared by 4 bases and J by 1 base, with 10 bases between. CDR3 sequence reads: CSVVRSGNTEAFF. The CDR3 DNA is TGCAGCGTTGTTCGTAGCGGGAACACTGAAGCTTTCTTT.

The chain couples TRBV25-1 to TRBJ1-5; D not resolved. The length of the CDR3 is 16 residues. The V gene's germline CDR1 is MGHDK and CDR2 SYGVNS. Trimming took off 4 bases at V and 2 bases at J, with 15 bases between the two ends. This chain's CDR3 is CASSGPAGSRNQPQHF. CDR3 DNA: TGTGCCAGCAGTGGCCCGGCTGGGTCCCGCAATCAGCCCCAGCATTTT.

V is TRBV5-6 and J is TRBJ2-2; perhaps D is TRBD1 or TRBD2 (6 bases each). The CDR3 sequence is 15 residues long. The V gene lost 5 bases and the J gene lost 1 base, with 12 bases spanning the gap. Per the germline V gene, CDR1 is SGHDT and CDR2 is YYEEEE. The CDR3 region has the DNA TGTGCCAGCAGACCAGAGGGGGGGAACACCGGGGAGCTGTTTTTT. Its protein is CASRPEGGNTGELFF. Based on the CDR3 plus reference TRBV5-6 and TRBJ2-2, the full variable domain is DAGVTQSPTHLIKTRGQQVTLRCSPKSGHDTVSWYQQALGQGPQFIFQYYEEEERQRGNFPDRFSGHQFPNYSSELNVNALLLGDSALYLCASRPEGGNTGELFFGEGSRLTVL.

This chain joins TRBV6-5 and TRBJ2-5; D unresolved. Trimming took 1 base from V and 3 from J, leaving 6 bases between them. Germline CDR1 and CDR2: MNHEY and SVGAGI. The CDR3 contains 13 residues. The CDR3 is CASSYFHKETQYF. The CDR3 region has the DNA TGTGCCAGCAGTTACTTTCATAAAGAGACCCAGTACTTC.

This chain uses TRBV5-4 with TRBJ2-2; D is uncertain. This CDR3 spans 13 amino acids. Per the germline V gene, CDR1 is SGHNT and CDR2 is YYREEE (reference sequence). V lost 0 bases and J lost 8, with 8 bases in between. The CDR3 nucleotides are TGTGCCAGCAGCTTGGACCCCCTTGGGGAGCTGTTTTTT. Its translation: CASSLDPLGELFF.

This clonotype has more than one count but fewer than ten. The CDR3 region has the DNA TGTGCCAGCAGCGTTGGGGACAGGGTTGATACGCAGTATTTT. Encoded protein: CASSVGDRVDTQYF. The chain has TRBV9 and TRBJ2-3; 9 bases fit TRBD1. V lost 2 bases to trimming and J lost 6 bases; unmatched junction nucleotides: 4. Germline V lookup: CDR1 SGDLS, CDR2 YYNGEE. This CDR3 region has 14 residues.

This clonotype was seen more than once but under ten times. The rearrangement joins TRBV18 to TRBJ1-6, with 8 positions matching TRBD1. This CDR3 has 20 amino acids. V lost 1 base, J lost 0 bases, and 11 bases stayed unmatched. Germline V gives CDR1 KGHSH, CDR2 LQKENI. This CDR3 reads CASSPLPGQGASSYNSPLHF. The CDR3 region has the DNA TGTGCCAGCTCACCACTCCCCGGACAGGGCGCGAGCTCCTATAATTCACCCCTCCACTTT. Full variable domain (remainder filled in from reference TRBV18 and TRBJ1-6): NAGVMQNPRHLVRRRGQEARLRCSPMKGHSHVYWYRQLPEEGLKFMVYLQKENIIDESGMPKERFSAEFPKEGPSILRIQQVVRGDSAAYFCASSPLPGQGASSYNSPLHFGNGTRLTVT.

This clonotype was observed a handful of times. This chain joins TRBV11-2 and TRBJ2-2; maybe TRBD1 (5 bases). Trimming shortened V by 2 bases and J by 11 bases, and 12 bases separated the two germline ends. This CDR3 spans 13 amino acids. Germline CDR1 SGHAT, CDR2 FQNNGV. Written as DNA, the CDR3 is TGTGCCAGCAGCTTAACTCAGGGAACCGAGCTGTTTTTT. This translates into CASSLTQGTELFF.

CDR3 residues: CASSSPGTGSAVATDTQYF. The CDR3 nucleotides read TGTGCCAGCAGCTCCCCGGGGACAGGGTCCGCTGTGGCCACAGATACGCAGTATTTT. The rearrangement uses TRBV11-2 and TRBJ2-3, with 9 bases that match TRBD1. Unmatched junction bases numbered 16, after V lost 4 bases and J lost 2 bases. Germline V gene lookup returns CDR1 SGHAT and CDR2 FQNNGV. The CDR3 totals 19 residues. The full variable domain, its missing parts supplied by reference TRBV11-2 and TRBJ2-3, is EAGVAQSPRYKIIEKRQSVAFWCNPISGHATLYWYQQILGQGPKLLIQFQNNGVVDDSQLPKDRFSAERLKGVDSTLKIQPAKLEDSAVYLCASSSPGTGSAVATDTQYFGPGTRLTVL.

This clonotype has a handful of counts. The rearrangement uses TRBV4-3 and TRBJ2-3; weak D call: TRBD1 (6 bases). V dropped 1 base and J dropped 0 bases, with 8 bases sitting between them. CDR1 and CDR2 from the germline V gene are LGHNA and YSLEER. The CDR3 consists of 15 residues. CDR3 nucleotides: TGCGCCAGCAGCCAAGGGACAGACAGCACAGATACGCAGTATTTT. This encodes CASSQGTDSTDTQYF.